These T cell receptor beta chains were read from a single sample in a study of tumor-infiltrating lymphocytes in primary liver carcinoma. MiXCR, run by TCRdb on the multiplex PCR reads, gives a single entry per CDR3 protein. The data hold tens of thousands of distinct CDR3 sequences, with 74% observed a single time. Sequenced sample: liver tumor tissue from sampling region 4. The receptors come from a man aged 35 to 55 with primary liver carcinoma and hepatitis B virus infection. The conserved cysteine and the conserved F or W are not part of the CDR3 here. The D gene is left open where the match is weak. Size is stated for part of the rows, as once, few or many counts, or as a class when the clone is expanded.

D: -
V: TRBV29-1
size: -
J: TRBJ2-7
CDR3: SVSSGSCEQY

D: -
V: TRBV28
size: -
J: TRBJ2-2
CDR3: ASVRATGELL

D: -
V: TRBV11-2
size: -
J: TRBJ2-1
CDR3: ASSTLQLVNEQF

D: -
V: TRBV6-1
size: -
J: TRBJ2-5
CDR3: ASIPSRGSQETQY

D: -
V: TRBV24-1
size: many
J: TRBJ2-7
CDR3: ATSDGTDYEQY

D: -
V: TRBV28
size: -
J: TRBJ2-1
CDR3: VSSLGGREQF

D: TRBD1
V: TRBV5-1
size: -
J: TRBJ2-1
CDR3: ARSLGTGFYNEQF

D: TRBD1
V: TRBV5-1
size: -
J: TRBJ2-4
CDR3: ASSLGGTDLAKNTQY

D: -
V: TRBV6-1
size: -
J: TRBJ1-2
CDR3: ASGASLYGYT

D: -
V: TRBV28
size: many
J: TRBJ1-1
CDR3: ASSLGGSGAF

D: TRBD1
V: TRBV29-1
size: -
J: TRBJ1-2
CDR3: SGSTQGANYDYT

D: -
V: TRBV6-2/TRBV6-3
size: few
J: TRBJ2-1
CDR3: ASGLGEAETNEQF

D: TRBD1
V: TRBV5-1
size: -
J: TRBJ1-1
CDR3: ANSFGQGTEAF

D: -
V: TRBV28
size: -
J: TRBJ2-7
CDR3: ASSLIGIGGYEQY

D: -
V: TRBV11-2
size: -
J: TRBJ2-1
CDR3: ARSPMIETSQF